This is a list of T cell receptor beta chains from one sample in a study of blood T cell repertoires in COVID-19. Clones were read by immunoSEQ multiplex PCR, and TCRdb kept only the in-frame ones, dropping some. The sample has a few hundred thousand clones, 86% seen once. The sequenced sample was peripheral blood. These receptors all come from a man of 80 years or more with acute or convalescent COVID-19. Each CDR3 is given with its conserved first and last residue. Each record gives: clone size, D gene, V gene, J gene, CDR3 DNA, CDR3 protein. The D gene is left open where the match is weak. Expanded clones get a size class; other rows say once, few or many, or leave the size out.

clone size: .; D gene: TRBD2; V gene: TRBV6-2/TRBV6-3; J gene: TRBJ2-5; CDR3 DNA: TGTGCCAGCAGTTACCCGGAGGGGAGCGGGAGGGCCAGCGAGACCCAGTACTTC; CDR3 protein: CASSYPEGSGRASETQYF
clone size: .; D gene: .; V gene: TRBV5-1; J gene: TRBJ1-6; CDR3 DNA: TGCGCCAGCACCTTGACGGGGGAGCGGACACCCCTCCACTTT; CDR3 protein: CASTLTGERTPLHF
clone size: .; D gene: .; V gene: TRBV25-1; J gene: TRBJ1-1; CDR3 DNA: TGTGCCAGCAGTGGAACAGGTCTTGAAGCTTTCTTT; CDR3 protein: CASSGTGLEAFF
clone size: few; D gene: .; V gene: TRBV7-2; J gene: TRBJ2-3; CDR3 DNA: TGTGCCAGCAGCCCTCTAGGGGGAACAGGTGGAGATACGCAGTATTTT; CDR3 protein: CASSPLGGTGGDTQYF
clone size: .; D gene: TRBD2; V gene: TRBV19; J gene: TRBJ2-3; CDR3 DNA: TGTGCCAGTAGGGGTGGAGCGGGGACGGTTACAGATACGCAGTATTTT; CDR3 protein: CASRGGAGTVTDTQYF
clone size: .; D gene: .; V gene: TRBV18; J gene: TRBJ1-1; CDR3 DNA: TGTGCCAGCTCATCGTTGGAGACGCAGATGAACACTGAAGCTTTCTTT; CDR3 protein: CASSSLETQMNTEAFF
clone size: few; D gene: TRBD2; V gene: TRBV4-3; J gene: TRBJ2-7; CDR3 DNA: TGCGCCAGCAGCCAAGGTACTAGCGGGGGACGATACGAGCAGTACTTC; CDR3 protein: CASSQGTSGGRYEQYF
clone size: .; D gene: .; V gene: TRBV5-1; J gene: TRBJ1-1; CDR3 DNA: TGCGCCAGCAGCGCCCAGGGGAGCGGTCTGGGGACTGAAGCTTTCTTT; CDR3 protein: CASSAQGSGLGTEAFF
clone size: .; D gene: .; V gene: TRBV28; J gene: TRBJ1-5; CDR3 DNA: TGTGCCAGCAGTTTAAGGTACAGCTATCAGCCCCAGCATTTT; CDR3 protein: CASSLRYSYQPQHF
clone size: .; D gene: TRBD1; V gene: TRBV3-1/TRBV3-2; J gene: TRBJ2-7; CDR3 DNA: TGTGCCAGCAGCCTGGGGGGGACAGGGACCTACGAGCAGTACTTC; CDR3 protein: CASSLGGTGTYEQYF
clone size: .; D gene: TRBD1; V gene: TRBV4-2; J gene: TRBJ2-6; CDR3 DNA: TGTGCCAGCAGCCAAGACGCGACAGGGGGCCTCTCTGGGGCCAACGTCCTGACTTTC; CDR3 protein: CASSQDATGGLSGANVLTF
clone size: .; D gene: .; V gene: TRBV28; J gene: TRBJ2-7; CDR3 DNA: TGTGCCAGCACCGCACTTTCATACGAGCAGTACTTC; CDR3 protein: CASTALSYEQYF
clone size: once; D gene: .; V gene: TRBV27; J gene: TRBJ1-2; CDR3 DNA: TGTGCCAGCAGTTTCGACAGGTCAGAAGGGGCTAACTATGGCTACACCTTC; CDR3 protein: CASSFDRSEGANYGYTF
clone size: .; D gene: TRBD2; V gene: TRBV27; J gene: TRBJ2-5; CDR3 DNA: TGTGCCAGCAGGACTAGCGGGGGGGGAGAGACCCAGTACTTC; CDR3 protein: CASRTSGGGETQYF
clone size: .; D gene: .; V gene: TRBV7-9; J gene: TRBJ2-7; CDR3 DNA: TGTGCCAGCAGCTTAGACGGGGGCTCCTACGAGCAGTACTTC; CDR3 protein: CASSLDGGSYEQYF
clone size: .; D gene: TRBD2; V gene: TRBV3-1/TRBV3-2; J gene: TRBJ2-1; CDR3 DNA: TGTGCCAGCAGCCAAGAGGGGCTAGCGGGAGATGGGTCCTACAATGAGCAGTTCTTC; CDR3 protein: CASSQEGLAGDGSYNEQFF
clone size: .; D gene: .; V gene: TRBV28; J gene: TRBJ1-1; CDR3 DNA: TGTGCCAGCACTAACGGGGGGCTCCGGAGCACTGAAGCTTTCTTT; CDR3 protein: CASTNGGLRSTEAFF
clone size: .; D gene: .; V gene: TRBV5-1; J gene: TRBJ1-6; CDR3 DNA: TGCGCCAGCAGCGTAGGAGCCTCCTATAATTCACCCCTCCACTTT; CDR3 protein: CASSVGASYNSPLHF
clone size: .; D gene: .; V gene: TRBV5-1; J gene: TRBJ1-2; CDR3 DNA: TGCGCCAGCAGTTATAACCGGGACACCGCTAACTATGGCTACACCTTC; CDR3 protein: CASSYNRDTANYGYTF
clone size: .; D gene: TRBD1; V gene: TRBV12-3/TRBV12-4; J gene: TRBJ1-2; CDR3 DNA: TGTGCCAGCAGTCTACAGGGGTATAGTGGCTACACCTTC; CDR3 protein: CASSLQGYSGYTF
clone size: .; D gene: .; V gene: TRBV2; J gene: TRBJ2-3; CDR3 DNA: TGTGCCAGCAGTGAATATCTATCAGATACGCAGTATTTT; CDR3 protein: CASSEYLSDTQYF
clone size: .; D gene: .; V gene: TRBV18; J gene: TRBJ1-1; CDR3 DNA: TGTGCCAGCTCACCACTCGCGGGGCTAGCGACTGAAGCTTTCTTT; CDR3 protein: CASSPLAGLATEAFF
clone size: .; D gene: .; V gene: TRBV6-1; J gene: TRBJ2-6; CDR3 DNA: TGTGCCAGCAGTGATTCCAGGCAGGGCTCTGGGGCCAACGTCCTGACTTTC; CDR3 protein: CASSDSRQGSGANVLTF
clone size: .; D gene: .; V gene: TRBV2; J gene: TRBJ2-3; CDR3 DNA: TGTGCCAGCAGTGGAGGGCTGCCTACAGATACGCAGTATTTT; CDR3 protein: CASSGGLPTDTQYF
clone size: once; D gene: .; V gene: TRBV24-1; J gene: TRBJ1-5; CDR3 DNA: TGTGCCACCAGTGATTCCTCGGAGGGAGGTAGGCAGCCCCAGCATTTT; CDR3 protein: CATSDSSEGGRQPQHF
clone size: .; D gene: TRBD2; V gene: TRBV6-5; J gene: TRBJ2-7; CDR3 DNA: TGTGCCAGCAGTTGGACTAGCGGGAGGAGCTCCTACGAGCAGTACTTC; CDR3 protein: CASSWTSGRSSYEQYF
clone size: .; D gene: .; V gene: TRBV27; J gene: TRBJ2-1; CDR3 DNA: TGTGCCAGCAGACGGGAGTACTACAATGAGCAGTTCTTC; CDR3 protein: CASRREYYNEQFF
clone size: .; D gene: TRBD1; V gene: TRBV7-2; J gene: TRBJ1-2; CDR3 DNA: TGTGCCAGCAGCTTAGCGCAAGGACAGGGTGTAGGCCGTGGCTACACCTTC; CDR3 protein: CASSLAQGQGVGRGYTF